Presented here are 29 T cell receptor beta chains from one specimen sequenced in a study of blood T cell repertoires in COVID-19. Generated by immunoSEQ multiplex PCR, the TCRdb table keeps only in-frame clones and is missing some. The data show about 190,000 clones, approximately 84% seen once. The specimen was PBMCs or T cells enriched from blood (not recorded which). The origin of the receptors is a woman in her 30s who had recovered from COVID-19.

The chain joins TRBV12-3 or TRBV12-4 to TRBJ1-2; TRBD1 matches 8 bases. This CDR3 is built from 13 residues. Trimming at V came to 6 bases and at J to 4 bases, leaving 4 bases not matched to a gene. The CDR3 bases are TGTGCCAGCAGCTTGGACAGGGTCTATGGCTACACCTTC. Encoded protein: CASSLDRVYGYTF.

The J gene is TRBJ2-7, the V gene TRBV11-2; 7 positions match TRBD2. This CDR3 has 14 residues. CDR1 SGHAT and CDR2 FQNNGV come from the germline V gene. V gave up 1 base and J gave up 4 bases; unmatched junction bases: 4. Here the CDR3 DNA reads TGTGCCAGCAGCTTAGTGCGGGAGTTGTACGAGCAGTACTTC. Encoded protein: CASSLVRELYEQYF.

V and J are TRBV3-1 (or the pseudogene TRBV3-2) and TRBJ1-5, with D possibly TRBD1 on 5 matching bases. The CDR3 covers 14 residues. V lost 0 bases to trimming and J lost 4 bases, with 7 bases between them. Per germline, CDR1 LGHDT and CDR2 YNNKEL (reference sequence). The CDR3 sequence: CASSQETENQPQHF. CDR3 DNA sequence: TGTGCCAGCAGCCAAGAGACAGAAAATCAGCCCCAGCATTTT.

This clone was counted between two and nine times. This chain uses TRBV10-1 with TRBJ2-2; D may be TRBD2 (6 bases). Per germline, CDR1 WNHNN and CDR2 SYGVQD (reference sequence). The V gene lost 2 bases and the J gene lost 2 bases, with 15 bases spanning the gap. The CDR3 is made up of 17 amino acids. The CDR3 region is CASSEMVAAVNTGELFF. CDR3 in DNA: TGCGCCAGCAGTGAGATGGTAGCGGCGGTTAACACCGGGGAGCTGTTTTTT.

The chain couples TRBV6-4 to TRBJ2-3, with 7 bases lining up with TRBD2. Germline lookup yields CDR1 MRHNA and CDR2 SNTAGT. The CDR3 extends over 15 amino acids. After removal of 6 bases from V and 2 bases from J, the junction contained 8 bases not matched to a gene. The CDR3: CASSPEAGPTDTQYF. In DNA, the CDR3 is TGTGCCAGCAGCCCGGAAGCGGGGCCCACAGATACGCAGTATTTT.

This sequence joins TRBV11-2 and TRBJ1-3; no firm D call. CDR1 is SGHAT, CDR2 FQNNGV, per germline. This CDR3 spans 19 amino acids. The V end lost 3 bases, the J end lost 4 bases, and 25 bases lay between the germline ends. The CDR3 nucleotides read TGTGCCAGCAGCTTTAGCGGCAGGTCCCTCGCCCCCTTCGGAAACACCATATATTTT. Its protein product is CASSFSGRSLAPFGNTIYF.

The chain has TRBV5-1 and TRBJ2-1; TRBD2 aligns across 10 bases. V was pared by 0 bases and J by 5 bases, with 8 bases of the junction left unmatched. There are 17 residues in the CDR3. Germline V gene sequence: CDR1 SGHRS, CDR2 YFSETQ. The CDR3 loop reads CASSLGPLAGGHNEQFF. CDR3 DNA sequence: TGCGCCAGCAGCTTGGGGCCTTTAGCGGGGGGCCACAATGAGCAGTTCTTC.

The rearrangement links TRBV28 to TRBJ2-5; TRBD1 might be the D (5 bases). Germline lookup yields CDR1 MDHEN and CDR2 SYDVKM. V was pared by 3 bases and J by 4 bases, with 24 bases between. This CDR3 is built from 18 residues. As DNA, the CDR3 is TGTGCCAGCAGTTTTATGCTGGCACAAGGGGTGCAGGGAGAGACCCAGTACTTC. This encodes CASSFMLAQGVQGETQYF.

Concerning this clone itself: Within the sample, other DNA sequences also encode this same CDR3. The chain couples TRBV5-4 to TRBJ2-2; a possible D gene is TRBD2 (5 bases). CDR3 size: 16 residues. V lost 0 bases, J lost 0 bases, and 9 bases lay in between. Germline V gives CDR1 SGHNT, CDR2 YYREEE (reference sequence). In DNA, the CDR3 is TGTGCCAGCAGCTTGGATGAAGCGGCGAACACCGGGGAGCTGTTTTTT. It specifies CASSLDEAANTGELFF.

This clone was seen only a few times. This rearrangement joins TRBV27 to TRBJ2-1, with 8 bases aligning to TRBD2. After removal of 3 bases from V and 10 bases from J, the junction contained 11 bases not matched to a gene. Germline V gene lookup returns CDR1 MNHEY and CDR2 SMNVEV (reference sequence). The CDR3 totals 15 residues. CDR3 nucleotides: TGTGCCAGCAGTTTCAGAGCGGGAGCAGTAAAGGAGCAGTTCTTC. Its protein product is CASSFRAGAVKEQFF.

The chain has TRBV18 and TRBJ1-2; TRBD1 agrees at 7 bases. This CDR3 has 16 amino acids. The germline V gene encodes CDR1 KGHSH and CDR2 LQKENI. Unmatched junction bases numbered 7, after V lost 0 bases and J lost 3 bases. CDR3 loop: CASSPPGTAFDYGYTF. The DNA of the CDR3 is TGTGCCAGCTCACCACCCGGGACAGCTTTTGACTATGGCTACACCTTC.

This rearrangement joins TRBV19 to TRBJ1-1; no firm D call. Germline values: CDR1 LNHDA, CDR2 SQIVND (reference sequence). The ends were cut back, 9 bases at V and 4 bases at J, with 18 bases in the middle. This CDR3 contains 14 residues. The CDR3 DNA is TGTGCCAGCACAGAGGCGGGCAGAGGCACTGAAGCTTTCTTT. It is translated as CASTEAGRGTEAFF.

The V gene is TRBV11-2, the J gene TRBJ1-1; the match to TRBD1 covers 8 bases. From germline, CDR1 is SGHAT and CDR2 FQNNGV. After removal of 2 bases from V and 2 bases from J, the junction contained 10 bases not matched to a gene. This CDR3 spans 17 amino acids. The CDR3 reads CASSLRLRQGANTEAFF. DNA of the CDR3: TGTGCCAGCAGCTTACGGTTACGGCAGGGGGCTAACACTGAAGCTTTCTTT. Together with reference TRBV11-2 and TRBJ1-1, the CDR3 gives the full variable domain: EAGVAQSPRYKIIEKRQSVAFWCNPISGHATLYWYQQILGQGPKLLIQFQNNGVVDDSQLPKDRFSAERLKGVDSTLKIQPAKLEDSAVYLCASSLRLRQGANTEAFFGQGTRLTVV.

This clone was seen only once. This sequence joins TRBV28 and TRBJ2-5; 13 nucleotides agree with TRBD2. Germline V lookup: CDR1 MDHEN, CDR2 SYDVKM. The CDR3 loop spans 16 amino acids. V was pared by 7 bases and J by 5 bases, with 10 bases of the junction left unmatched. The DNA of the CDR3 is TGTGCCAGCAAACCCGGGACTAGCGGGGCCAGGGAGACCCAGTACTTC. This encodes CASKPGTSGARETQYF.

The chain recombines TRBV7-2 with TRBJ1-6; no reliable D call. The V gene lost 1 base and the J gene lost 10 bases, with 14 bases spanning the gap. There are 15 residues in the CDR3. Germline V CDR1 and CDR2: SGHTA, FQGNSA. The CDR3 DNA is TGTGCCAGCAGCTTAGAATTAAGAGGGCTCTCACCCCTCCACTTT. Translation gives CASSLELRGLSPLHF.

This clone appeared once. The chain combines TRBV9 with TRBJ2-3; 10 positions agree with TRBD2. The V gene end was trimmed by 3 bases and the J gene end by 0 bases; junction bases not matched to a gene: 4. The CDR3 runs to 16 residues. Germline CDR1 SGDLS, CDR2 YYNGEE. The CDR3 region is CASSGVAGGSTDTQYF. CDR3 DNA sequence: TGTGCCAGCAGCGGAGTAGCGGGGGGCAGCACAGATACGCAGTATTTT.

This clone was seen more than once but under ten times. The rearrangement joins TRBV5-1 to TRBJ2-3, with TRBD2 matching 10 bases. Losses at the gene ends were 5 bases for V and 0 bases for J; bases not matched to a gene: 0. The CDR3 sequence is 14 residues long. CDR1 and CDR2 (germline): SGHRS, YFSETQ. The CDR3, as DNA: TGCGCCAGCAGACTAGCGGGGAGCACAGATACGCAGTATTTT. Protein product: CASRLAGSTDTQYF.

The CDR3 bases are TGTGCCAGCTCAAACCAGGGTATAACTAACTATGGCTACACCTTC. Protein: CASSNQGITNYGYTF. The chain recombines TRBV18 with TRBJ1-2, with D possibly matching TRBD1 (5 bases). The germline V gene encodes CDR1 KGHSH and CDR2 LQKENI. The CDR3 runs to 15 residues. Trimming pared 5 bases from V and 0 bases from J, leaving 13 bases between.

The V call is TRBV4-1, the J call TRBJ2-4; TRBD1 might be the D (5 bases). V shed 1 base and J shed 7 bases, with 23 bases lying between them. The germline V gene encodes CDR1 MGHRA and CDR2 YSYEKL. This CDR3 comprises 18 residues. The CDR3 here is CASSQVAGNLPKGNIQYF. The CDR3 DNA is TGCGCCAGCAGCCAAGTAGCTGGTAACCTTCCTAAGGGGAACATTCAGTACTTC.

The CDR3 sequence: CASSIGGYYNSPLHF. The CDR3 DNA reads as TGTGCCAGTAGTATAGGAGGGTACTATAATTCACCCCTCCACTTT. The V call is TRBV19, the J call TRBJ1-6; D gene uncertain. Trimming took off 1 base at V and 3 bases at J, with 7 bases between the two ends. The CDR3 spans 15 residues. Germline V gene lookup returns CDR1 LNHDA and CDR2 SQIVND (reference sequence).

The chain recombines TRBV5-8 with TRBJ2-5, with 8 bases aligning to TRBD1. This CDR3 comprises 14 residues. J was trimmed by 2 bases and V by 4 bases; bases with no gene match: 4. Germline CDR1 is SGHTS and CDR2 is YDEGEE. The CDR3 bases are TGTGCCAGCAGCCCGGGGACAGGACAAGAGACCCAGTACTTC. It specifies CASSPGTGQETQYF.

This chain connects TRBV5-1 to TRBJ2-1, with 8 bases aligning to TRBD2. CDR1 is SGHRS and CDR2 is YFSETQ in the germline V gene. Trimming removed 6 bases from V and 0 bases from J; junction bases left unmatched: 8. The CDR3 has 16 amino acids. Written as DNA, the CDR3 is TGCGCCAGCACGGAGGCGGGGGGAGTCTCCTACAATGAGCAGTTCTTC. Amino acid sequence: CASTEAGGVSYNEQFF.

The J gene is TRBJ2-2, the V gene TRBV18; 9 bases map to TRBD1. The CDR3 covers 16 residues. J gave up 6 bases and V 2 bases, and 7 bases lay outside the gene matches. CDR1 and CDR2 from the germline V gene are KGHSH and LQKENI. Written as DNA, the CDR3 is TGTGCCAGCTCACCAAATCTCGGGACAGGGCCCGGGGAGCTGTTTTTT. Encoded protein: CASSPNLGTGPGELFF.

This clone was picked up one time. The genes are TRBV19 and TRBJ2-2; 14 bases match TRBD2. Germline loops: CDR1 LNHDA, CDR2 SQIVND (reference sequence). The CDR3 is 18 residues long. V gave up 7 bases and J gave up 0 bases; unmatched junction bases: 7. CDR3 in amino acids: CASTRTSGRRANTGELFF. CDR3 nucleotide sequence: TGTGCCAGTACCAGGACTAGCGGGAGGAGGGCGAACACCGGGGAGCTGTTTTTT. The full variable domain, with the rest looked up from reference TRBV19 and TRBJ2-2, is DGGITQSPKYLFRKEGQNVTLSCEQNLNHDAMYWYRQDPGQGLRLIYYSQIVNDFQKGDIAEGYSVSREKKESFPLTVTSAQKNPTAFYLCASTRTSGRRANTGELFFGEGSRLTVL.

This clone appeared once. The V call is TRBV30, the J call TRBJ2-7, with D tentatively TRBD1 (6 bases). The germline gives CDR1 GTSNPN, CDR2 SVGIG (reference sequence). The CDR3 sequence is 12 residues long. Trimming removed 3 bases from V and 5 bases from J, with 11 bases in between. CDR3: CAWRTGIHEQYF. The CDR3 DNA follows: TGTGCCTGGAGAACAGGGATCCACGAGCAGTACTTC.

The V gene is TRBV6-5, the J gene TRBJ2-1, with 7 nucleotides matching TRBD2. V shed 6 bases, J shed 9 bases, and the junction held 14 bases outside the gene matches. Germline V CDR1 and CDR2: MNHEY, SVGAGI. The CDR3 covers 15 residues. As DNA, the CDR3 is TGTGCCAGCAGCTCTAGCGGTTCTGGGTCCGGTGAGCAGTTCTTC. It is translated as CASSSSGSGSGEQFF.

This clone turned up a few times. The rearrangement uses TRBV19 and TRBJ1-1, with 10 bases matching TRBD1. CDR1 and CDR2 from the germline V gene are LNHDA and SQIVND (reference sequence). The CDR3 sequence is 14 residues long. V dropped 3 bases and J dropped 5; count of bases not matched to a gene: 3. CDR3 nucleotides: TGTGCCAGTAGTATGGGGACAGGGGTGACTGAAGCTTTCTTT. It specifies CASSMGTGVTEAFF.

The chain is built from TRBV5-1 and TRBJ1-2; the match to TRBD1 covers 8 bases. The germline V gene has CDR1 SGHRS and CDR2 YFSETQ. The V segment lost 4 bases and the J segment 8 bases; nucleotides outside the gene matches: 13. The length of the CDR3 is 15 residues. CDR3 in amino acids: CASSQNPGQGKGYTF. CDR3 coding DNA: TGCGCCAGCAGCCAAAACCCCGGACAGGGAAAGGGCTACACCTTC.

The chain carries TRBV4-1 and TRBJ2-2; 7 bases match TRBD2. The V and J ends lost 5 bases and 5 bases, in that order; junction bases with no gene match: 5. Germline lookup yields CDR1 MGHRA and CDR2 YSYEKL. This CDR3 spans 14 amino acids. Here the CDR3 reads CASSSGDVTGELFF. CDR3 DNA sequence: TGCGCCAGCAGCAGCGGGGATGTAACCGGGGAGCTGTTTTTT.